Listed below are T cell receptor beta chains from one sample, sequenced in a study of T cell changes during pregnancy in multiple sclerosis. TCRdb's table, derived via immunoSEQ multiplex PCR, lists solely in-frame clones and lacks some. The sample contains tens of thousands of clones, around nine tenths of which appear only once. The source was CD4+ T cells from peripheral blood mononuclear cells, collected before pregnancy. These receptors were obtained from a female donor with multiple sclerosis, enrolled in a pregnancy study. Both conserved end residues are part of each CDR3. The order of the fields is J gene, V gene, D gene, clone size, CDR3 protein, CDR3 DNA. A D gene is named only where the DNA matches it firmly. Clone size, where shown, is once, few, many, or a class for clones that have expanded.

>TRBJ1-1|TRBV5-1|.|.
CASSSGSTEAFF
TGCGCCAGCAGCTCGGGGAGCACTGAAGCTTTCTTT
>TRBJ1-5|TRBV4-2|TRBD1|few
CASSQRQGSNQPQHF
TGTGCCAGCAGCCAACGACAGGGTAGCAATCAGCCCCAGCATTTT
>TRBJ2-7|TRBV29-1|TRBD1|.
CSTRTGGKAYEQYF
TGCAGCACCCGAACAGGGGGCAAAGCCTACGAGCAGTACTTC
>TRBJ2-5|TRBV15|TRBD2|.
CATSRDLAGGQETQYF
TGTGCCACCAGCAGAGATCTAGCGGGAGGGCAAGAGACCCAGTACTTC
>TRBJ1-2|TRBV5-3|.|.
CVLGTAGGNYGYTF
TGTGTTCTTGGTACGGCAGGTGGGAACTATGGCTACACCTTC
>TRBJ1-5|TRBV5-1|.|.
CASSLVAGSNQPQHF
TGCGCCAGCAGCTTGGTAGCAGGGAGCAATCAGCCCCAGCATTTT
>TRBJ1-3|TRBV5-1|.|.
CASSLDSGPHSGNTIYF
TGCGCCAGCAGCTTGGATTCAGGGCCCCACTCTGGAAACACCATATATTTT
>TRBJ2-3|TRBV18|TRBD2|.
CASSLLLPTSRNTDTQYF
TGTGCCAGCTCACTCCTCCTTCCGACTAGCCGGAACACAGATACGCAGTATTTT
>TRBJ2-3|TRBV5-4|TRBD2|.
CASSLSSGSRVDTQYF
TGTGCCAGCAGCTTGTCTAGCGGGAGTAGGGTAGATACGCAGTATTTT
>TRBJ2-7|TRBV19|.|.
CASSLLPDRRYEQYF
TGTGCCAGTAGTCTACTTCCAGACAGACGCTACGAGCAGTACTTC
>TRBJ1-6|TRBV19|.|.
CASSSGLSTGNSPLHF
TGTGCCAGTAGTTCCGGCCTTTCCACAGGAAATTCACCCCTCCACTTT
>TRBJ2-3|TRBV5-6|.|.
CASSRPLLETDTQYF
TGTGCCAGCAGTCGACCCTTACTAGAGACAGATACGCAGTATTTT
>TRBJ1-6|TRBV9|TRBD1|once
CASSEGTADNSPLHF
TGTGCCAGCAGCGAGGGGACAGCCGATAATTCACCCCTCCACTTT
>TRBJ2-5|TRBV6-1|TRBD1|.
CASTRTGRETQYF
TGTGCCAGCACGAGGACAGGAAGAGAGACCCAGTACTTC
>TRBJ1-2|TRBV6-6|.|.
CASSYTANYGYTF
TGTGCCAGCAGTTATACAGCCAACTATGGCTACACCTTC
>TRBJ2-1|TRBV28|.|.
CASSYRAGGPYNEQFF
TGTGCCAGCAGTTACCGCGCCGGAGGACCCTACAATGAGCAGTTCTTC
>TRBJ1-2|TRBV7-7|.|.
CASSLGGANYGYTF
TGTGCTAGCAGCTTAGGCGGGGCGAACTATGGCTACACCTTC
>TRBJ1-2|TRBV4-1|.|.
CASSQASPGVYGYTF
TGCGCCAGCAGCCAAGCGTCTCCAGGGGTTTATGGCTACACCTTC
>TRBJ2-1|TRBV5-1|TRBD1|.
CASSLQGASRSYNEQFF
TGCGCCAGCAGCCTGCAGGGGGCTTCCCGCTCCTACAATGAGCAGTTCTTC
>TRBJ2-7|TRBV28|TRBD2|.
CASSTYNSRAGTYYEQYF
TGTGCCAGCAGTACATACAACTCTCGAGCGGGAACCTACTACGAGCAGTACTTC
>TRBJ2-3|TRBV5-1|TRBD1|.
CASSLSTGVVTDTQYF
TGCGCCAGCAGCTTGAGTACAGGGGTGGTCACAGATACGCAGTATTTT
>TRBJ2-2|TRBV6-5|TRBD1|.
CASSSHRGLDGELFF
TGTGCCAGCAGTTCTCACAGGGGGCTGGACGGGGAGCTGTTTTTT
>TRBJ2-1|TRBV29-1|TRBD1|.
CSGDRGRLGEQFF
TGCAGCGGGGACAGGGGTCGTTTAGGTGAGCAGTTCTTC
>TRBJ2-3|TRBV27|TRBD2|.
CASSFRLAGVDTQYF
TGTGCCAGCAGTTTCAGACTAGCGGGGGTAGATACGCAGTATTTT
>TRBJ2-7|TRBV5-1|TRBD1|.
CASSLAGTGTQYEQYF
TGCGCCAGCAGCTTGGCCGGGACAGGGACACAATACGAGCAGTACTTC
>TRBJ1-4|TRBV5-6|.|.
CASSFRRNEKLFF
TGTGCCAGCAGCTTTAGGCGGAATGAAAAACTGTTTTTT
>TRBJ2-7|TRBV15|.|.
CATSRDGQGVQQYF
TGTGCCACCAGCAGAGATGGTCAGGGCGTCCAGCAGTACTTC
>TRBJ1-1|TRBV5-1|.|.
CASSPTENTEAFF
TGCGCCAGCAGCCCCACAGAGAACACTGAGGCTTTCTTT
>TRBJ1-2|TRBV5-4|.|.
CASSLDVRVFLGYTF
TGTGCCAGCAGCTTGGACGTCAGGGTTTTTCTCGGCTACACCTTC
>TRBJ2-2|TRBV9|TRBD2|once
CASSVRETSRITSNTGELFF
TGTGCCAGCAGCGTCCGGGAGACTAGCCGTATTACTTCGAACACCGGGGAGCTGTTTTTT
>TRBJ2-5|TRBV25-1|TRBD1|.
CASSELDRERTQYF
TGTGCCAGCAGTGAACTAGACAGGGAGAGGACCCAGTACTTC
>TRBJ1-1|TRBV7-8|TRBD1|.
CASSLGGQGVMTEAFF
TGTGCCAGCAGCTTAGGAGGGCAGGGGGTAATGACTGAAGCTTTCTTT
>TRBJ1-1|TRBV19|TRBD1|.
CASMGQGGTEAFF
TGTGCCAGTATGGGACAGGGCGGAACTGAAGCTTTCTTT
>TRBJ2-6|TRBV5-1|TRBD1|.
CASSSGTGSGANVLTF
TGCGCCAGCAGCTCCGGGACAGGGTCTGGGGCCAACGTCCTGACTTTC
>TRBJ1-1|TRBV13|TRBD1|.
CASSSGGRGVTEAFF
TGTGCCAGCAGCTCAGGGGGGCGCGGGGTCACTGAAGCTTTCTTT
>TRBJ1-5|TRBV28|TRBD1|.
CASSLNPTGGLNQPQHF
TGTGCCAGCAGTCTTAACCCGACAGGGGGTTTGAATCAGCCCCAGCATTTT
>TRBJ1-3|TRBV7-6|.|.
CASSLVAGVGNTIYF
TGTGCCAGCAGCTTAGTGGCAGGGGTTGGAAACACCATATATTTT
>TRBJ1-3|TRBV19|.|.
CASRLTGSGNTIYF
TGTGCCAGTAGATTGACAGGTTCTGGAAACACCATATATTTT
>TRBJ2-7|TRBV19|TRBD1|.
CASSVLPGQGSYEQYF
TGTGCCAGTAGTGTACTACCGGGACAGGGGTCCTACGAGCAGTACTTC
>TRBJ2-6|TRBV7-3|TRBD2|.
CASSLELAAFSGANVLTF
TGTGCCAGCAGCTTAGAACTAGCGGCGTTCTCTGGGGCCAACGTCCTGACTTTC
>TRBJ2-7|TRBV10-3|.|.
CAIRGPVSYEQYF
TGTGCCATCAGGGGGCCGGTATCCTACGAGCAGTACTTC
>TRBJ1-3|TRBV5-6|.|once
CASSYGAGFGNTIYF
TGTGCCAGCAGTTATGGGGCAGGGTTCGGAAACACCATATATTTT
>TRBJ2-7|TRBV28|TRBD2|once
CASSFRTSGSYEQYF
TGTGCCAGCAGTTTTCGTACTAGCGGATCCTACGAGCAGTACTTC
>TRBJ2-3|TRBV5-1|TRBD2|.
CASSWGGSTDTQYF
TGCGCCAGCAGCTGGGGGGGGAGCACAGATACGCAGTATTTT
>TRBJ1-1|TRBV4-3|.|.
CASSQDRVNTEAFF
TGCGCCAGCAGCCAAGATCGGGTGAACACTGAAGCTTTCTTT
>TRBJ1-2|TRBV7-9|.|.
CASSLASGNYGYTF
TGTGCCAGCAGCTTAGCATCAGGGAACTATGGCTACACCTTC
>TRBJ2-7|TRBV28|.|.
CASSRTILYEQYF
TGTGCCAGCAGTCGGACTATCCTCTACGAGCAGTACTTC
>TRBJ2-1|TRBV5-1|TRBD2|.
CASSLTGGSAYNEQFF
TGCGCCAGCAGCTTGACCGGGGGGAGCGCATACAATGAGCAGTTCTTC
>TRBJ2-7|TRBV19|.|.
CASSSGTGYEQYF
TGTGCCAGTAGCAGCGGGACAGGCTACGAGCAGTACTTC
>TRBJ2-7|TRBV7-9|.|.
CASSNTGPTYEQYF
TGTGCCAGCAGCAACACAGGACCCACCTACGAGCAGTACTTC
>TRBJ2-1|TRBV4-1|TRBD2|once
CASSQDLGTSGGANEQFF
TGCGCCAGCAGCCAAGATCTTGGGACTAGCGGGGGGGCTAATGAGCAGTTCTTC
>TRBJ2-3|TRBV11-3|.|.
CASSLEASNTQYF
TGTGCCAGCAGCTTAGAAGCTAGTAATACGCAGTATTTT
>TRBJ1-6|TRBV7-2|.|.
CASSSMGGSNSPLHF
TGTGCCAGCAGCTCCATGGGGGGGAGCAATTCACCCCTCCACTTT
>TRBJ1-2|TRBV20-1|.|few
CSARPGYGYTF
TGCAGTGCTAGACCGGGCTATGGCTACACCTTC